These T cell receptor beta chains were read from a single sample in a study of vaccination effects on CD4 cells after COVID-19. These receptors' antigens are unknown. Clones were sequenced by immunoSEQ multiplex PCR, and TCRdb holds only the in-frame ones, with some missing. The sample has tens of thousands of clones; 60% to 80% are singletons. The sequenced sample was CD4+ T cells from PBMCs cultured with HCoV-229E spike peptides, obtained after COVID-19 vaccination. These receptors were collected from a human donor who received a COVID-19 vaccine. The CDR3 runs from the conserved cysteine through the conserved F or W. Each record gives: D gene, J gene, V gene, clone size, CDR3 protein, CDR3 DNA. D genes are given only for firm matches. Size tells how often a clone was seen (once, few, many) or the class of an expanded clone, and some rows leave it out.

d_gene: NA; j_gene: TRBJ2-1; v_gene: TRBV27; abundance: NA; CDR3aa: CASSLWGRYNEQFF; CDR3nt: TGTGCCAGCAGTCTCTGGGGTCGATACAATGAGCAGTTCTTC
d_gene: NA; j_gene: TRBJ1-2; v_gene: TRBV6-6; abundance: NA; CDR3aa: CASSSAGTNYGYTF; CDR3nt: TGTGCCAGCAGTAGTGCCGGGACAAACTATGGCTACACCTTC
d_gene: TRBD2; j_gene: TRBJ2-7; v_gene: TRBV7-9; abundance: NA; CDR3aa: CASSNIRTSGDILYEQYF; CDR3nt: TGTGCCAGCAGCAATATAAGGACTAGCGGGGACATACTCTACGAGCAGTACTTC
d_gene: TRBD1; j_gene: TRBJ2-4; v_gene: TRBV2; abundance: NA; CDR3aa: CASSKIEPTGVLITAKNIQYF; CDR3nt: TGTGCCAGCAGTAAGATTGAGCCTACAGGGGTGTTGATTACAGCCAAAAACATTCAGTACTTC
d_gene: NA; j_gene: TRBJ1-5; v_gene: TRBV6-2/TRBV6-3; abundance: few; CDR3aa: CASSYSGDRYSNQPQHF; CDR3nt: TGTGCCAGCAGTTACTCGGGCGACAGATATAGCAATCAGCCCCAGCATTTT
d_gene: NA; j_gene: TRBJ2-3; v_gene: TRBV18; abundance: NA; CDR3aa: CASSRVQSHQLGGTDTQYF; CDR3nt: TGTGCCAGCTCACGTGTACAGTCCCACCAACTAGGTGGGACAGATACGCAGTATTTT
d_gene: TRBD2; j_gene: TRBJ2-6; v_gene: TRBV25-1; abundance: NA; CDR3aa: CASSPRGATGANVLTF; CDR3nt: TGTGCCAGCAGTCCGCGGGGGGCTACAGGGGCCAACGTCCTGACTTTC
d_gene: NA; j_gene: TRBJ1-5; v_gene: TRBV7-9; abundance: NA; CDR3aa: CASSLDLGVQPQHF; CDR3nt: TGTGCCAGCAGCTTAGATTTGGGGGTCCAGCCCCAGCATTTT
d_gene: TRBD2; j_gene: TRBJ2-7; v_gene: TRBV10-3; abundance: NA; CDR3aa: CAIAASGAYEQYF; CDR3nt: TGTGCCATCGCCGCCAGCGGGGCCTACGAGCAGTACTTC
d_gene: TRBD1; j_gene: TRBJ1-3; v_gene: TRBV7-8; abundance: NA; CDR3aa: CASSLRGPGNTIYF; CDR3nt: TGTGCCAGCAGCTTAAGGGGGCCCGGAAACACCATATATTTT
d_gene: NA; j_gene: TRBJ2-3; v_gene: TRBV7-6; abundance: few; CDR3aa: CASSLNYGPWRDTQYF; CDR3nt: TGTGCCAGCAGCTTAAATTATGGGCCTTGGAGGGATACGCAGTATTTT
d_gene: NA; j_gene: TRBJ2-5; v_gene: TRBV2; abundance: few; CDR3aa: CASRAGLAEETQYF; CDR3nt: TGTGCCAGCAGAGCCGGGCTAGCCGAAGAGACCCAGTACTTC
d_gene: NA; j_gene: TRBJ1-4; v_gene: TRBV5-1; abundance: NA; CDR3aa: CASSLAGTEKLFF; CDR3nt: TGCGCCAGCAGCTTGGCAGGGACTGAAAAACTGTTTTTT
d_gene: NA; j_gene: TRBJ2-3; v_gene: TRBV7-8; abundance: NA; CDR3aa: CATYNLPTDTQYF; CDR3nt: TGTGCCACCTATAACCTTCCCACAGATACGCAGTATTTT
d_gene: TRBD2; j_gene: TRBJ2-4; v_gene: TRBV3-1/TRBV3-2; abundance: NA; CDR3aa: CASSPRRGTRGLQYF; CDR3nt: TGTGCCAGCAGCCCGAGAAGAGGGACTAGGGGACTTCAGTACTTC
d_gene: TRBD2; j_gene: TRBJ2-5; v_gene: TRBV19; abundance: once; CDR3aa: CASRAGVLETQYF; CDR3nt: TGTGCCAGTAGAGCGGGAGTACTAGAGACCCAGTACTTC
d_gene: NA; j_gene: TRBJ1-5; v_gene: TRBV2; abundance: few; CDR3aa: CASSPRANNQPQHF; CDR3nt: TGTGCCAGCAGTCCCAGAGCGAACAATCAGCCCCAGCATTTT
d_gene: TRBD1; j_gene: TRBJ1-6; v_gene: TRBV10-1; abundance: NA; CDR3aa: CASSDGQEVAPLHF; CDR3nt: TGCGCCAGCAGTGACGGACAGGAGGTCGCACCCCTCCACTTT
d_gene: NA; j_gene: TRBJ2-3; v_gene: TRBV5-1; abundance: NA; CDR3aa: CASSLARDDTQYF; CDR3nt: TGCGCCAGCAGCTTGGCCAGGGACGATACGCAGTATTTT
d_gene: TRBD2; j_gene: TRBJ2-3; v_gene: TRBV6-1; abundance: NA; CDR3aa: CASSELGGRDTQYF; CDR3nt: TGTGCCAGCAGTGAGCTGGGAGGGAGAGATACGCAGTATTTT
d_gene: NA; j_gene: TRBJ2-7; v_gene: TRBV7-9; abundance: NA; CDR3aa: CASSLGSTGNYEQYF; CDR3nt: TGTGCCAGCAGCTTAGGTAGTACTGGGAACTACGAGCAGTACTTC
d_gene: NA; j_gene: TRBJ2-7; v_gene: TRBV30; abundance: once; CDR3aa: CAWTLGPPYYEQYF; CDR3nt: TGTGCCTGGACCTTGGGCCCCCCATACTACGAGCAGTACTTC
d_gene: NA; j_gene: TRBJ2-7; v_gene: TRBV6-5; abundance: NA; CDR3aa: CASSYYGDEQYF; CDR3nt: TGTGCCAGCAGTTACTACGGGGACGAGCAGTACTTC
d_gene: TRBD1; j_gene: TRBJ1-1; v_gene: TRBV25-1; abundance: NA; CDR3aa: CASSVFDRVGTEAFF; CDR3nt: TGTGCCAGCAGTGTATTCGACAGGGTAGGCACTGAAGCTTTCTTT
d_gene: NA; j_gene: TRBJ1-1; v_gene: TRBV5-6; abundance: few; CDR3aa: CASSLILNTEAFF; CDR3nt: TGTGCCAGCAGCTTGATACTGAACACTGAAGCTTTCTTT
d_gene: NA; j_gene: TRBJ1-5; v_gene: TRBV6-5; abundance: NA; CDR3aa: CASRSTNNQPQHF; CDR3nt: TGTGCCAGCAGAAGTACGAACAATCAGCCCCAGCATTTT
d_gene: NA; j_gene: TRBJ1-1; v_gene: TRBV3-1/TRBV3-2; abundance: NA; CDR3aa: CASSPGAGTEAFF; CDR3nt: TGTGCCAGCAGCCCAGGGGCGGGCACTGAAGCTTTCTTT
d_gene: TRBD2; j_gene: TRBJ2-1; v_gene: TRBV11-2; abundance: NA; CDR3aa: CASREGTRSFF; CDR3nt: TGTGCCAGCAGGGAAGGGACTAGGTCGTTCTTC
d_gene: TRBD2; j_gene: TRBJ2-1; v_gene: TRBV6-1; abundance: NA; CDR3aa: CASSEALAGGPNEQFF; CDR3nt: TGTGCCAGCAGTGAGGCACTAGCGGGAGGGCCCAATGAGCAGTTCTTC
d_gene: NA; j_gene: TRBJ1-5; v_gene: TRBV28; abundance: medium-sized; CDR3aa: CASSLLTGNNQPQHF; CDR3nt: TGTGCCAGCAGTTTACTCACAGGGAACAATCAGCCCCAGCATTTT
d_gene: NA; j_gene: TRBJ2-2; v_gene: TRBV2; abundance: NA; CDR3aa: CASSIRQGRNTGELFF; CDR3nt: TGTGCCAGTTCGATCCGGCAGGGCCGGAACACCGGGGAGCTGTTTTTT
d_gene: NA; j_gene: TRBJ1-2; v_gene: TRBV5-6; abundance: NA; CDR3aa: CASSLALTGNYGYTF; CDR3nt: TGTGCCAGCAGCTTGGCCTTAACAGGGAACTATGGCTACACCTTC
d_gene: NA; j_gene: TRBJ1-1; v_gene: TRBV29-1; abundance: NA; CDR3aa: CSVERGGTEAFF; CDR3nt: TGCAGCGTTGAAAGAGGGGGCACTGAAGCTTTCTTT
d_gene: NA; j_gene: TRBJ2-2; v_gene: TRBV30; abundance: NA; CDR3aa: CAWSRFSSNTGELFF; CDR3nt: TGTGCCTGGAGTAGGTTCAGCTCGAACACCGGGGAGCTGTTTTTT
d_gene: NA; j_gene: TRBJ2-2; v_gene: TRBV19; abundance: few; CDR3aa: CASSKTGLFSTGELFF; CDR3nt: TGTGCCAGTAGCAAAACAGGCCTCTTCTCCACCGGGGAGCTGTTTTTT
d_gene: NA; j_gene: TRBJ2-6; v_gene: TRBV19; abundance: NA; CDR3aa: CASSIAAGHSGANVLTF; CDR3nt: TGTGCCAGTAGTATCGCAGCAGGGCACTCCGGGGCCAACGTCCTGACTTTC
d_gene: TRBD2; j_gene: TRBJ2-1; v_gene: TRBV11-2; abundance: NA; CDR3aa: CASSPPGLAGANEQFF; CDR3nt: TGTGCCAGCAGCCCTCCGGGACTAGCGGGAGCCAATGAGCAGTTCTTC
d_gene: TRBD2; j_gene: TRBJ2-3; v_gene: TRBV3-1/TRBV3-2; abundance: NA; CDR3aa: CASSAWPSGGTSTDTQYF; CDR3nt: TGTGCCAGCAGCGCATGGCCAAGCGGGGGAACGAGCACAGATACGCAGTATTTT
d_gene: NA; j_gene: TRBJ1-4; v_gene: TRBV3-1/TRBV3-2; abundance: NA; CDR3aa: CASSQEGRQSGGKLFF; CDR3nt: TGTGCCAGCAGCCAAGAAGGTCGGCAGAGTGGAGGAAAACTGTTTTTT
d_gene: NA; j_gene: TRBJ2-7; v_gene: TRBV29-1; abundance: NA; CDR3aa: CSVAFFRGPYEQYF; CDR3nt: TGCAGCGTGGCCTTTTTTCGGGGACCCTACGAGCAGTACTTC
d_gene: NA; j_gene: TRBJ1-2; v_gene: TRBV7-9; abundance: NA; CDR3aa: CASSPALSYGYTF; CDR3nt: TGTGCCAGCAGCCCGGCCCTTTCATATGGCTACACCTTC
d_gene: NA; j_gene: TRBJ2-3; v_gene: TRBV7-7; abundance: NA; CDR3aa: CASSRVGPSDTQYF; CDR3nt: TGTGCCAGCAGCCGAGTTGGGCCGTCAGATACGCAGTATTTT
d_gene: NA; j_gene: TRBJ1-6; v_gene: TRBV7-9; abundance: NA; CDR3aa: CASGRSNSPLHF; CDR3nt: TGTGCCAGCGGCAGATCAAATTCACCCCTCCACTTT